This T cell receptor beta chain stems from a study of blood T cell repertoires in COVID-19. For the study at large: T cells, B-cell-depleted T cells, or PBMCs supplied cDNA or gDNA.

Data came from immunoSEQ multiplex PCR; TCRdb stores just in-frame clones and leaves some out. The sample has roughly 400,000 clones; about 88% are singletons. This CDR3 has 17 residues. With V trimmed by 5 bases and J by 1 base, 4 bases remained unmatched. The V gene's germline CDR1 is SGHNT and CDR2 YENEEA. Sequenced input: PBMCs or T cells enriched from blood (not recorded which). The chain employs TRBV11-3 and TRBJ2-1; the match to TRBD2 covers 14 bases. This TCR was sampled from a woman aged 18-30 years who had been exposed to COVID-19. For the CDR3, the DNA is TGTGCCAGCAGCACCGGGACTAGCGGGAGTTCCTACAATGAGCAGTTCTTC. This translates into CASSTGTSGSSYNEQFF. Using reference TRBV11-3 and TRBJ2-1 for the parts outside the CDR3, the full variable domain is EAGVVQSPRYKIIEKKQPVAFWCNPISGHNTLYWYLQNLGQGPELLIRYENEEAVDDSQLPKDRFSAERLKGVDSTLKIQPAELGDSAVYLCASSTGTSGSSYNEQFFGPGTRLTVL.